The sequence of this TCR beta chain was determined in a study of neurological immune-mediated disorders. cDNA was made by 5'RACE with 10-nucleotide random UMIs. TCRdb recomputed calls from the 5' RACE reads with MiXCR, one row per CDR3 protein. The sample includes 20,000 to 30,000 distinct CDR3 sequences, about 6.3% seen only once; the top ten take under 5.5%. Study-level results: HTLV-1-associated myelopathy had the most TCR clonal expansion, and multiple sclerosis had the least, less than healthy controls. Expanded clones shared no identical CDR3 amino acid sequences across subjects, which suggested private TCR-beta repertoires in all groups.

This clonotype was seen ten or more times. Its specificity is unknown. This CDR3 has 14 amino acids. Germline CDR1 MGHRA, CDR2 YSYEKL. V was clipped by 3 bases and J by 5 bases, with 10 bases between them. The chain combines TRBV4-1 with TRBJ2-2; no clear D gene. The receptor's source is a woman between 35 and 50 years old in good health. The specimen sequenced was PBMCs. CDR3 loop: CASSQDGRTGELFF. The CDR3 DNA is TGCGCCAGCAGCCAGGACGGCCGGACCGGGGAGCTGTTTTTT.